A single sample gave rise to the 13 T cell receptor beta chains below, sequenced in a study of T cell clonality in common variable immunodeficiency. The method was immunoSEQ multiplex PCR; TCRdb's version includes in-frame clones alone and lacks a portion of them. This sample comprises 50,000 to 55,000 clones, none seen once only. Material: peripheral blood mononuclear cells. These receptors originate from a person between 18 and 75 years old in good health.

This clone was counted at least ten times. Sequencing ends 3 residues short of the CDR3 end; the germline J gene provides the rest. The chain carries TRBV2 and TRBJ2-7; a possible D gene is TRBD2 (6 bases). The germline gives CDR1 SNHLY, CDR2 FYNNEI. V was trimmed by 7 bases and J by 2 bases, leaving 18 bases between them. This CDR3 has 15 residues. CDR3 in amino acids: CASTKAGSNAYEQYF. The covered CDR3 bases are TGTGCCAGCACCAAGGCGGGATCCAATGCCTACGAG. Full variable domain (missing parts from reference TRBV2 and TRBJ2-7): EPEVTQTPSHQVTQMGQEVILRCVPISNHLYFYWYRQILGQKVEFLVSFYNNEISEKSEIFDDQFSVERPDGSNFTLKIRSTKLEDSAMYFCASTKAGSNAYEQYFGPGTRLTVT.

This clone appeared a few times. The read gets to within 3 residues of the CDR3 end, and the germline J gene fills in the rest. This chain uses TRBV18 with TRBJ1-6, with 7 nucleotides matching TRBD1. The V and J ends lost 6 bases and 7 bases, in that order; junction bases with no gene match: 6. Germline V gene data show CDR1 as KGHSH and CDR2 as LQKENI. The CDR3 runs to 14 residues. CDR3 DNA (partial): TGTGCCAGCTCCCGACAGGGTACGAATTCACCC. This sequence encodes CASSRQGTNSP. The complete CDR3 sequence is CASSRQGTNSPLHF.

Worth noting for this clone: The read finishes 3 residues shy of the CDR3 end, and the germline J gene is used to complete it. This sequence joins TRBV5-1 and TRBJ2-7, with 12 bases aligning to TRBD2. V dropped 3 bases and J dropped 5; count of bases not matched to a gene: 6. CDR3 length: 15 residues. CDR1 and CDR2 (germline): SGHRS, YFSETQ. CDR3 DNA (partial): TGCGCCAGCAGCTCGACTAGCGGGAGTATCAACGAG. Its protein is CASSSTSGSINE. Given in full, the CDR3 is CASSSTSGSINEQYF.

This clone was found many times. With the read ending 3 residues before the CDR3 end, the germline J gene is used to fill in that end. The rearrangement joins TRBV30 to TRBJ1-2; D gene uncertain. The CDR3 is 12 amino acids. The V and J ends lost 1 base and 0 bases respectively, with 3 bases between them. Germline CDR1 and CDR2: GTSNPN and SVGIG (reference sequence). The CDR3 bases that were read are TGTGCCTGGAGTGGTACTAACTATGGC. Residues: CAWSGTNYG. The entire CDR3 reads CAWSGTNYGYTF.

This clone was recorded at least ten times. The CDR3 DNA, read in part, is TGCAGTGCTAAGCCCCGACTAGCGCAAGCCGACAATGAG. It yields the protein CSAKPRLAQADNE. The whole CDR3 protein reads CSAKPRLAQADNEQFF. The chain employs TRBV20-1 and TRBJ2-1; TRBD2 matches 8 bases. From the germline J gene comes the end of the CDR3, since the read stops 3 residues before it. The V segment lost 4 bases and the J segment 5 bases; nucleotides outside the gene matches: 13. The CDR3 is 16 amino acids. CDR1 and CDR2 from the germline V gene are DFQATT and SNEGSKA (reference sequence).

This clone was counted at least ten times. This chain's CDR3 is CASSELYTGELFF. Partial CDR3 DNA: TGTGCCAGCAGTGAACTCTACACCGGGGAG. The rearrangement joins TRBV2 to TRBJ2-2; no firm D call. The read stops 3 residues short of the end of the CDR3; the missing end is completed from the germline J gene. CDR1 and CDR2 from the germline V gene are SNHLY and FYNNEI. Trimming shortened V by 2 bases and J by 3 bases, and 4 bases separated the two germline ends. This CDR3 has 13 residues.

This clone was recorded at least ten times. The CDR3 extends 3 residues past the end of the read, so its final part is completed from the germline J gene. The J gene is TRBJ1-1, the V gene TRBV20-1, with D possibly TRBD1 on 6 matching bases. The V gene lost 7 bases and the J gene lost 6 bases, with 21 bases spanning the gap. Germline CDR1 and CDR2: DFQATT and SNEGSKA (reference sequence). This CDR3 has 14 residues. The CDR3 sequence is CSVRRPQGLSEAFF. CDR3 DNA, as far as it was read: TGCAGTGTCAGAAGGCCACAGGGTCTCTCTGAA.

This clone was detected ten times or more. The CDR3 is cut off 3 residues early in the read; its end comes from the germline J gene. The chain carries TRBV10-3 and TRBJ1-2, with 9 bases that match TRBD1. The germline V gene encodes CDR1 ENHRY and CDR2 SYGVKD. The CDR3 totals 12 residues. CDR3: CAIGDRVRGYTF. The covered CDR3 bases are TGTGCCATCGGGGACAGGGTACGCGGC.

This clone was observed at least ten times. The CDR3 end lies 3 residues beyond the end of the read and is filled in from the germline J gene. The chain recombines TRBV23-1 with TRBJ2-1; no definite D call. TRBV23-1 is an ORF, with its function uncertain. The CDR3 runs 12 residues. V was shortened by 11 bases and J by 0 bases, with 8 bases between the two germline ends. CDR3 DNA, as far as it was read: TGCGCCCTTACTCCCTCCTACAATGAG. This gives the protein CALTPSYNE. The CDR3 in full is CALTPSYNEQFF.

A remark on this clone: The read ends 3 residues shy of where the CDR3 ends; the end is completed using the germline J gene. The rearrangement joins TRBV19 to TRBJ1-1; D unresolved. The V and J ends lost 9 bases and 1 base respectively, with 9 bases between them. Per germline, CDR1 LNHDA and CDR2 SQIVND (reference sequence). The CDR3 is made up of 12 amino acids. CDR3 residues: CASSIGNTEAFF. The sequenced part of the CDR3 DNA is TGTGCCAGCTCAATCGGGAACACTGAA. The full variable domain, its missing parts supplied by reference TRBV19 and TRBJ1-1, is DGGITQSPKYLFRKEGQNVTLSCEQNLNHDAMYWYRQDPGQGLRLIYYSQIVNDFQKGDIAEGYSVSREKKESFPLTVTSAQKNPTAFYLCASSIGNTEAFFGQGTRLTVV.

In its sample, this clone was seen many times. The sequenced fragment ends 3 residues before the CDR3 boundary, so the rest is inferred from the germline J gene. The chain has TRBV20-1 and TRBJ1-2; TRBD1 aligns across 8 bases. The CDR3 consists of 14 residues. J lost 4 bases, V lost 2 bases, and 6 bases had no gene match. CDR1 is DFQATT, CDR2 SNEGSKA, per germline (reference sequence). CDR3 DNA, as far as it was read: TGCAGTGCTAGAACCGCTACAGGGGGCTATGGC. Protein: CSARTATGGYG. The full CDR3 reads CSARTATGGYGYTF.

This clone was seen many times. The CDR3 is CATSDSQAALTDTQYF. The CDR3 bases that were read are TGTGCCACCAGTGATTCCCAAGCTGCCCTCACAGATACG. V and J are TRBV24-1 and TRBJ2-3; D unclear. The read halts 3 residues ahead of the CDR3 end, with the missing end drawn from the germline J gene. CDR3 length: 16 residues. V was trimmed by 2 bases and J by 2 bases, leaving 13 bases between them. Germline V gives CDR1 KGHDR, CDR2 SFDVKD.

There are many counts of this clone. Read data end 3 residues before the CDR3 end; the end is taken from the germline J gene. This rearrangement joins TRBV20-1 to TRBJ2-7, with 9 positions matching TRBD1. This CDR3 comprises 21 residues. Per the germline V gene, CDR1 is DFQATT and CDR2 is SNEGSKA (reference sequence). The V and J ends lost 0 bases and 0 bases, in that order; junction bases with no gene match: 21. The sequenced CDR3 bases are TGCAGTGCTAGAGATTTGGGCGGGAAGGGACAGGGCCTGAGAAGCTCCTACGAG. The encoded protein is CSARDLGGKGQGLRSSYE. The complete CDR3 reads CSARDLGGKGQGLRSSYEQYF.